This T cell receptor (beta chain) was obtained from a study of T cell responses to AZD1222 COVID-19 vaccine. Concerning this clone: Its matching antigen is unknown.

The study, taken as a whole, reports: Regions 160-218 and 743-854 dominated among vaccine-associated CD4 TCRs spanning spike. White British people made up most donors, females outnumbered males, and clonal diversity was possibly underestimated. Nearly half of spike-specific TCRs reportedly target variant regions that are unmutated in the B.1.351 and B.1.1.7 variants.

Repertoires were generated with immunoSEQ multiplex PCR, while TCRdb's copy carries only in-frame clones and drops some. This sample has some 80,000 clones, with 65% to 80% found just once. Germline V gene data show CDR1 as MGHRA and CDR2 as YSYEKL. CDR3 size: 15 residues. V gave up 3 bases and J gave up 6 bases, with 12 bases separating them. The material sequenced was peripheral blood, taken 28 days after the second dose of the MenACWY control vaccine. The chain has TRBV4-1 and TRBJ1-6, with D unclear. The sequence came from an adult who received the MenACWY meningococcal vaccine as a control. The CDR3 coding sequence is TGCGCCAGCAGCCAGTTCGGGTTAAGTAATTCACCCCTCCACTTT. The encoded protein is CASSQFGLSNSPLHF.